This T cell receptor beta chain emerged from a study of blood T cells in healthy people across ages. As for the study in general: Using template switching, researchers captured about one barcoded beta molecule for each two T cells.

RNA extraction gave at least 5.5 micrograms of total RNA per sample. After removal of 0 bases from V and 7 bases from J, the junction contained 5 bases not matched to a gene. This CDR3 spans 15 amino acids. The V gene's germline CDR1 is SGHRS and CDR2 YFSETQ. Combining a sample-barcoded 5' primer with a J-beta primer mix, a second PCR ran for roughly 7 to 12 cycles. TCRdb passed the 5' RACE reads through MiXCR, listing each CDR3 protein once. The sample lists under 2,000,000 distinct CDR3 sequences, approximately 50% occurring once. This clonotype appeared a few times. This sequence joins TRBV5-1 and TRBJ2-1, with 9 bases aligning to TRBD2. This receptor was identified in a middle-aged woman in good health. Sequencing was performed on blood. The CDR3 protein is CASSLALAGTNEQFF. CDR3 nucleotide sequence: TGCGCCAGCAGCTTGGCCCTAGCGGGGACGAATGAGCAGTTCTTC.